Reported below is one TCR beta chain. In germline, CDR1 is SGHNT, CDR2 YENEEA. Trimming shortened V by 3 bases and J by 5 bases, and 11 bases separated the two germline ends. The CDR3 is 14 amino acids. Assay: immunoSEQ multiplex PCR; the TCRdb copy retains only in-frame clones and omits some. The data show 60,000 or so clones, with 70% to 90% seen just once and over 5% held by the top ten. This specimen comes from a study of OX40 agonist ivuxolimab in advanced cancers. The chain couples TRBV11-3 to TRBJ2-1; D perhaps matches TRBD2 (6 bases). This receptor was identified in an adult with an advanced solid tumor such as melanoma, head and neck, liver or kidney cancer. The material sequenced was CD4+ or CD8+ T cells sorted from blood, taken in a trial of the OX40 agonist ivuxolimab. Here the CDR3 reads CASSFGGVNNEQFF. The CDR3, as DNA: TGTGCCAGCAGCTTTGGCGGGGTCAACAATGAGCAGTTCTTC.